The 19 T cell receptor beta chains listed next were all sequenced from one sample in a study of Ad26.COV2.S vaccination and SARS-CoV-2 variants. Assay: immunoSEQ multiplex PCR; the TCRdb copy retains only in-frame clones and omits some. Of some 300,000 clones detected, more than 70% appear once; the ten largest clones hold more than 1.5%. Treatment in this sample: about 20 received Ad26.COV2.S at low or high dose, single or two shots; roughly 5 received placebo; per-sample allocation not given. Day 63 after the first injection of vaccine or placebo was the sampling time. Material: peripheral blood, obtained in a trial of Ad26.COV2.S vaccine versus placebo. These TCRs come from a person aged 18 to 59 who received the Ad26.COV2.S COVID-19 vaccine or a placebo.

The chain links TRBV6-2 or TRBV6-3 to TRBJ2-3; a weak D match, TRBD1 (6 bases). This CDR3 has 17 residues. The V end was cut by 6 bases, the J end by 3 bases, with 22 bases between. Germline V gene lookup returns CDR1 MNHEY and CDR2 SVGEGT. CDR3 DNA: TGTGCCAGCAGCGCCCCCATACAGGGAAAGATTACAGATACGCAGTATTTT. Translating gives CASSAPIQGKITDTQYF.

A word on this clone: Within the sample, other DNA sequences also encode this same CDR3. The genes are TRBV24-1 and TRBJ2-3; no definite D call. Deletions cut 2 bases from V and 5 bases from J, with 10 bases between. Germline V lookup: CDR1 KGHDR, CDR2 SFDVKD. CDR3 length equals 14 residues. CDR3 in DNA: TGTGCCACCAGTGATTCCCGCCGGCTAGATACGCAGTATTTT. Protein: CATSDSRRLDTQYF.

J is TRBJ1-5 and V is TRBV27; D is undetermined. Deletions cut 2 bases from V and 0 bases from J, with 23 bases between. The CDR3 is made up of 20 amino acids. Germline lookup yields CDR1 MNHEY and CDR2 SMNVEV (reference sequence). In DNA form, the CDR3 reads TGTGCCAGCAGTTTACCCCAGACAAGCGGAAAATACCTTAGCAATCAGCCCCAGCATTTT. Protein sequence: CASSLPQTSGKYLSNQPQHF.

The V call is TRBV4-3, the J call TRBJ1-1; TRBD1 matches 7 bases. From germline, CDR1 is LGHNA and CDR2 YSLEER. The CDR3 runs to 15 residues. With 1 base clipped from V and 5 bases from J, the junction kept 7 bases outside the gene matches. In DNA, the CDR3 is TGCGCCAGCAGCCAAGCCCGACAGGGTGGGACTGAAGCTTTCTTT. This gives the protein CASSQARQGGTEAFF.

J is TRBJ1-2 and V is TRBV3-1 (or the pseudogene TRBV3-2); D remains ambiguous. Germline CDR1 and CDR2: LGHDT and YNNKEL (reference sequence). The CDR3 extends over 15 amino acids. Between the trimmed V and J ends, which lost 1 base and 8 bases, there was a span of 17 bases. CDR3 protein: CASSQVGKGWQGYTF. As DNA, the CDR3 is TGTGCCAGCAGCCAAGTGGGGAAAGGTTGGCAAGGCTACACCTTC.

This chain connects TRBV7-2 to TRBJ2-3, with 11 nucleotides matching TRBD2. J gave up 8 bases and V 5 bases, and 15 bases lay outside the gene matches. The length of the CDR3 is 17 residues. Germline V gene sequence: CDR1 SGHTA, CDR2 FQGNSA. CDR3 nucleotides: TGTGCCAGCAGCCCAGGGGCCGGGACTAGCGGAAAACTTACGCAGTATTTT. This codes for CASSPGAGTSGKLTQYF. The variable domain in full, with the rest retrieved from reference TRBV7-2 and TRBJ2-3, is GAGVSQSPSNKVTEKGKDVELRCDPISGHTALYWYRQSLGQGLEFLIYFQGNSAPDKSGLPSDRFSAERTGGSVSTLTIQRTQQEDSAVYLCASSPGAGTSGKLTQYFGPGTRLTVL.

The chain is built from TRBV29-1 and TRBJ2-3; D gene uncertain. CDR3 length: 13 residues. Germline CDR1 is SQVTM and CDR2 is ANQGSEA. Deletions cut 3 bases from V and 6 bases from J, with 13 bases between. The CDR3 loop is CSVDSSPLDTQYF. The CDR3 bases are TGCAGCGTTGATAGCTCTCCCCTTGATACGCAGTATTTT.

The chain combines TRBV7-2 with TRBJ2-7; D possibly corresponds to TRBD2 (6 bases). CDR1 and CDR2 (germline): SGHTA, FQGNSA. CDR3 length: 13 residues. Trimming pared 8 bases from V and 0 bases from J, leaving 11 bases between. The CDR3 loop reads CASGTRSSYEQYF. For the CDR3, the DNA is TGTGCCAGCGGGACTCGCTCCTCCTACGAGCAGTACTTC.

The CDR3 region has the DNA TGTGCCAGCTTACTAGCAATCCCCGGGGAGCTGTTTTTT. This codes for CASLLAIPGELFF. The rearrangement joins TRBV7-2 to TRBJ2-2; a weak D match, TRBD2 (6 bases). This CDR3 has 13 residues. Germline CDR1 and CDR2: SGHTA and FQGNSA. Trimming took 8 bases from V and 6 from J, leaving 13 bases between them.

The chain has TRBV7-9 and TRBJ2-5, with TRBD2 identical over 10 bases. Germline V lookup: CDR1 SEHNR, CDR2 FQNEAQ (reference sequence). The CDR3 sequence is 14 residues long. The V and J ends lost 5 bases and 5 bases, in that order; junction bases with no gene match: 5. The chain's CDR3 is CASSQSGGAETQYF. DNA of the CDR3: TGTGCCAGCAGCCAAAGCGGGGGGGCGGAGACCCAGTACTTC.

This clone was seen repeatedly, ten times or more. The chain carries TRBV27 and TRBJ2-1; 11 bases align to TRBD1. The germline gives CDR1 MNHEY, CDR2 SMNVEV (reference sequence). Trimming removed 6 bases from V and 14 bases from J; junction bases left unmatched: 12. The CDR3 covers 14 residues. DNA of the CDR3: TGTGCCAGCAGCATTAAGGGGGGACAGGGGGTAGAGTTCTTC. This gives the protein CASSIKGGQGVEFF.

The chain has TRBV9 and TRBJ1-5; D call uncertain. CDR1 is SGDLS and CDR2 is YYNGEE in the germline V gene. The V gene lost 3 bases and the J gene lost 1 base, with 8 bases spanning the gap. The CDR3 loop spans 14 amino acids. CDR3 sequence (DNA): TGTGCCAGCAGCGGACGAGACAGCAATCAGCCCCAGCATTTT. This codes for CASSGRDSNQPQHF.

The chain combines TRBV15 with TRBJ2-3; TRBD1 or TRBD2 may be the D gene (6 bases each). This CDR3 contains 17 residues. V shed 3 bases and J shed 4 bases, with 20 bases lying between them. Germline loops: CDR1 LNHNV, CDR2 YYDKDF (reference sequence). The CDR3: CATSSDAPGARSDTQYF. As DNA, the CDR3 is TGTGCCACCAGCAGCGACGCCCCGGGGGCGCGCTCAGATACGCAGTATTTT.

This rearrangement joins TRBV9 to TRBJ2-1; a weak D match, TRBD2 (5 bases). The V end was cut by 0 bases, the J end by 8 bases, with 9 bases between. CDR3 size: 13 residues. Looked up from germline, CDR1 is SGDLS and CDR2 is YYNGEE. The CDR3, as DNA: TGTGCCAGCAGCGTAGGGGTGAGGGATGAGCAGTTCTTC. Encoded protein: CASSVGVRDEQFF.

This chain joins TRBV2 and TRBJ2-3; 7 bases match TRBD2. Looked up from germline, CDR1 is SNHLY and CDR2 is FYNNEI. V dropped 8 bases and J dropped 1; count of bases not matched to a gene: 6. CDR3 length: 14 residues. The CDR3 reads CASRAGERTDTQYF. CDR3 coding DNA: TGTGCCAGCCGGGCGGGGGAGCGCACAGATACGCAGTATTTT.

This chain connects TRBV5-4 to TRBJ2-3; D perhaps matches TRBD1 (6 bases). Trimming took off 4 bases at V and 2 bases at J, with 8 bases between the two ends. The germline V gene has CDR1 SGHNT and CDR2 YYREEE (reference sequence). The length of the CDR3 is 13 residues. The CDR3 loop reads CASSRDTTDTQYF. In DNA, the CDR3 is TGTGCCAGCAGCAGGGACACCACAGATACGCAGTATTTT.

The chain combines TRBV11-2 with TRBJ2-7; D may be TRBD2 (5 bases). V lost 4 bases, J lost 4 bases, and 20 bases lay in between. The CDR3 runs to 16 residues. CDR1 and CDR2 (germline): SGHAT, FQNNGV. CDR3 coding DNA: TGTGCCAGCAGCTCGCCTTGGGAGACCAACAAGTACGAGCAGTACTTC. Protein sequence: CASSSPWETNKYEQYF. Combining the CDR3 with reference TRBV11-2 and TRBJ2-7 gives the whole variable domain EAGVAQSPRYKIIEKRQSVAFWCNPISGHATLYWYQQILGQGPKLLIQFQNNGVVDDSQLPKDRFSAERLKGVDSTLKIQPAKLEDSAVYLCASSSPWETNKYEQYFGPGTRLTVT.

This chain joins TRBV7-9 and TRBJ2-1; the D is unclear. Trimming left V 4 bases short and J 3 bases short, with 7 bases between. Germline V gives CDR1 SEHNR, CDR2 FQNEAQ (reference sequence). The CDR3 consists of 13 residues. CDR3 sequence: CASSYLDYNEQFF. CDR3 bases: TGTGCCAGCAGCTACTTGGACTACAATGAGCAGTTCTTC.

The V call is TRBV7-2, the J call TRBJ1-4; D might be TRBD1 (5 bases). V dropped 1 base and J dropped 11 bases, with 14 bases sitting between them. The CDR3 runs 14 residues. Germline V gene sequence: CDR1 SGHTA, CDR2 FQGNSA. CDR3 sequence (DNA): TGTGCCAGCAGCTTAGAGGGAGCGGCAGGGAAACTGTTTTTT. It codes for CASSLEGAAGKLFF.